Below are 22 T cell receptor beta chains sequenced from a single sample in a study of blood T cell repertoires in COVID-19. The assay was immunoSEQ multiplex PCR, and TCRdb's table has in-frame clones only and misses some. The sample lists over 25,000 clones, about 92% occurring once. The specimen was peripheral blood. The receptors were sampled from a man between 65 and 85 years old with active or convalescent COVID-19.

The chain links TRBV6-2 or TRBV6-3 to TRBJ2-7; 8 bases line up with TRBD1. Trimming removed 0 bases from V and 6 bases from J; junction bases left unmatched: 7. In germline, CDR1 is MNHEY, CDR2 SVGEGT. The CDR3 has 15 residues. The CDR3 sequence is CASSYSRGRAGEQYF. Written as DNA, the CDR3 is TGTGCCAGCAGTTACTCCAGGGGGCGCGCGGGCGAGCAGTACTTC.

This chain joins TRBV5-1 and TRBJ2-7, with D maybe TRBD1 (6 bases). This CDR3 has 14 residues. V lost 3 bases, J lost 4 bases, and 14 bases lay in between. Germline V gene data show CDR1 as SGHRS and CDR2 as YFSETQ. The CDR3: CASSSQGSIYEQYF. The CDR3 coding sequence is TGCGCCAGCAGCTCACAGGGTTCGATATACGAGCAGTACTTC.

V and J are TRBV6-2 or TRBV6-3 and TRBJ1-1; D might be TRBD1 (6 bases). V dropped 2 bases and J dropped 2 bases, with 18 bases sitting between them. From germline, CDR1 is MNHEY and CDR2 SVGEGT. The CDR3 totals 17 residues. CDR3 coding DNA: TGTGCCAGCAGTTACGGCGTCAGGGGAAAGGGAAACACTGAAGCTTTCTTT. As protein: CASSYGVRGKGNTEAFF.

V is TRBV2 and J is TRBJ1-2; TRBD1 matches 8 bases. The germline CDR1 and CDR2 sequences are SNHLY and FYNNEI. V gave up 2 bases and J gave up 5 bases; unmatched junction bases: 4. There are 14 residues in the CDR3. The CDR3 DNA follows: TGTGCCAGCAGTGAACAAGGACAGGGATATGGCTACACCTTC. It yields the protein CASSEQGQGYGYTF.

The J gene is TRBJ1-5, the V gene TRBV12-5; D gene uncertain. Germline V gene data show CDR1 as LGHNT and CDR2 as FRNRAP. The CDR3 sequence is 13 residues long. V was shortened by 5 bases and J by 6 bases, with 11 bases between the two germline ends. The CDR3 sequence is CASGLDRGQPQHF. The CDR3 DNA is TGTGCTAGTGGTCTGGACCGGGGTCAGCCCCAGCATTTT.

CDR3 bases: TGTGCCAGCACCCGGGACAGGGCGGGCAATTCACCCCTCCACTTT. Its translation: CASTRDRAGNSPLHF. V usage is TRBV6-5 and J usage is TRBJ1-6; 9 bases align to TRBD1. Trimming removed 7 bases from V and 7 bases from J; junction bases left unmatched: 8. CDR3 length: 15 residues. Germline V gene sequence: CDR1 MNHEY, CDR2 SVGAGI.

This rearrangement joins TRBV10-3 to TRBJ1-1; 7 nucleotides match TRBD1. V lost 3 bases and J lost 0; bases outside the gene matches: 7. The CDR3 covers 16 residues. Germline V gene data show CDR1 as ENHRY and CDR2 as SYGVKD. The CDR3 DNA is TGTGCCATCAGTGATTTTTACAGGGGCCTGAACACTGAAGCTTTCTTT. Its translation is CAISDFYRGLNTEAFF.

The chain links TRBV28 to TRBJ1-1, with 8 positions matching TRBD1. CDR1 and CDR2 from the germline V gene are MDHEN and SYDVKM. The CDR3 is 12 amino acids. With 4 bases clipped from V and 8 bases from J, the junction kept 3 bases outside the gene matches. The CDR3 DNA reads as TGTGCCAGCAGTTCGGACAGGGCGGAAGCTTTCTTT. Translation gives CASSSDRAEAFF.

This chain connects TRBV28 to TRBJ1-6; a possible D gene is TRBD1 (6 bases). Germline lookup yields CDR1 MDHEN and CDR2 SYDVKM. Trimming removed 4 bases at V and 5 bases at J, with 9 bases between. There are 14 residues in the CDR3. The CDR3 DNA is TGTGCCAGCAGTTCTGGACAGAATAATTCACCCCTCCACTTT. Its protein is CASSSGQNNSPLHF.

J is TRBJ1-2 and V is TRBV6-5, with D perhaps matching TRBD1 (6 bases). The CDR3 runs 12 residues. Trimming cost V 10 bases and J 4 bases, with 13 bases left between them. CDR1 and CDR2 from the germline V gene are MNHEY and SVGAGI. CDR3 DNA sequence: TGTGCCACCCAAGACAGGCCCTATGGCTACACCTTC. Amino acids: CATQDRPYGYTF.

In its sample, this clone ranks as medium-sized. The V gene is TRBV4-1, the J gene TRBJ1-1, with D uncertain. CDR3 length: 13 amino acids. Germline V gene lookup returns CDR1 MGHRA and CDR2 YSYEKL. The V end lost 8 bases, the J end lost 1 base, and 11 bases lay between the germline ends. The CDR3 loop is CASSLGGNTEAFF. The CDR3 DNA sequence: TGCGCCAGCTCGCTGGGAGGGAACACTGAAGCTTTCTTT.

The chain uses TRBV12-5 and TRBJ2-1; D may be TRBD2 (6 bases). V lost 6 bases, J lost 13 bases, and 19 bases lay in between. The CDR3 totals 13 residues. Germline loops: CDR1 LGHNT, CDR2 FRNRAP. The CDR3 nucleotides are TGTGCTAGTGGCCCCTCCGGGGGAGGTAAACAGTTCTTC. Translating it yields CASGPSGGGKQFF.

The V call is TRBV5-1, the J call TRBJ2-1, with TRBD2 matching over 13 bases. The CDR3 loop spans 15 amino acids. The germline V gene has CDR1 SGHRS and CDR2 YFSETQ. V dropped 3 bases and J dropped 8; count of bases not matched to a gene: 5. The DNA of the CDR3 is TGCGCCAGCAGCTACGGGACTAGCGGGATTGATGAGCAGTTCTTC. Translating it yields CASSYGTSGIDEQFF.

The chain is built from TRBV19 and TRBJ2-5; the D gene is possibly TRBD1 (5 bases). The length of the CDR3 is 14 residues. Trimming left V 5 bases short and J 4 bases short, with 14 bases between. Germline assignment: CDR1 LNHDA and CDR2 SQIVND (reference sequence). CDR3 in amino acids: CASSGQGRIETQYF. In nucleotides, the CDR3 is TGTGCCAGTAGTGGTCAGGGAAGAATAGAGACCCAGTACTTC.

This chain connects TRBV19 to TRBJ1-5, with 9 bases aligning to TRBD1. Per germline, CDR1 LNHDA and CDR2 SQIVND (reference sequence). This CDR3 has 14 residues. V trimming: 6 bases; J trimming: 2 bases; junction bases outside the gene matches: 2. In nucleotides, the CDR3 is TGTGCCAGTAGCTGGGACAGGGGCAATCAGCCCCAGCATTTT. Amino acid sequence: CASSWDRGNQPQHF.

V gene TRBV7-2 combines with J gene TRBJ2-1; 9 nucleotides line up with TRBD2. The CDR3 loop spans 15 amino acids. Germline loops: CDR1 SGHTA, CDR2 FQGNSA. J was trimmed by 0 bases and V by 6 bases; bases with no gene match: 3. The CDR3 region has the DNA TGTGCCAGCAGAAAGCGGGGGGACTCCTACAATGAGCAGTTCTTC. Translation gives CASRKRGDSYNEQFF.

The chain is built from TRBV11-2 and TRBJ1-2; D possibly corresponds to TRBD1 (5 bases). The CDR3 loop spans 12 amino acids. V was trimmed by 5 bases and J by 5 bases, leaving 9 bases between them. The germline V gene has CDR1 SGHAT and CDR2 FQNNGV. In nucleotides, the CDR3 is TGTGCCAGCAGCCCCGGGGGGTATGGCTACACCTTC. This encodes CASSPGGYGYTF.

This clone has only one observation. J is TRBJ1-1 and V is TRBV2, with 10 bases matching TRBD1. V gave up 7 bases and J gave up 4 bases; unmatched junction bases: 6. CDR3 length: 14 amino acids. Germline V gene data show CDR1 as SNHLY and CDR2 as FYNNEI. The CDR3 DNA reads TGTGCCAGCACTCGAGACAGGGGGCTCACTGAAGCTTTCTTT. Translating it yields CASTRDRGLTEAFF.

The chain recombines TRBV5-1 with TRBJ1-1; D unclear. The CDR3 contains 15 residues. Trimming shortened V by 5 bases and J by 1 base, and 15 bases separated the two germline ends. Germline-derived CDR1 and CDR2 are SGHRS and YFSETQ. CDR3 coding DNA: TGCGCCAGCAGGGTGGGCTTCCCGGCGAACACTGAAGCTTTCTTT. Its translation is CASRVGFPANTEAFF.

The chain recombines TRBV7-3 with TRBJ2-7, with D possibly being TRBD1 (6 bases). The CDR3 extends over 14 amino acids. V lost 5 bases to trimming and J lost 2 bases, with 13 bases between them. Germline V gene data show CDR1 as SGHTA and CDR2 as FQGTGA. This CDR3 is CASSRTGQTYEQYF. The CDR3 DNA follows: TGTGCCAGCAGCCGCACAGGACAGACCTACGAGCAGTACTTC.

Written as DNA, the CDR3 is TGTGCCAGCAGCTTAGGGGGTCTAGCGGGGGGCTCCCAAGAGACCCAGTACTTC. Translating it yields CASSLGGLAGGSQETQYF. V usage is TRBV7-9 and J usage is TRBJ2-5, with TRBD2 matching over 11 bases. The J segment lost 1 base and the V segment lost 1 base, leaving 8 bases of the junction unmatched. CDR1 is SEHNR, CDR2 FQNEAQ, per germline (reference sequence). The CDR3 extends over 18 amino acids.

The chain is built from TRBV28 and TRBJ2-7, with a tentative D call TRBD1 (6 bases). The germline V and J ends were trimmed by 5 bases and 3 bases, with 14 bases remaining between them. This CDR3 has 14 residues. Germline lookup yields CDR1 MDHEN and CDR2 SYDVKM. CDR3 nucleotides: TGTGCCAGCAGTGAGACAGGAGGTCTCTACGAGCAGTACTTC. It encodes CASSETGGLYEQYF.